These 3 T cell receptor beta chains share one sample of origin, sequenced in a study of blood T cell repertoires in COVID-19. TCRdb keeps only in-frame clones here, not all; method: immunoSEQ multiplex PCR. Of some 530,000 clones in the sample, around nine tenths are singletons; the top ten hold just over 8%. The source material was PBMCs or T cells enriched from blood (not recorded which). The source of these receptors is a woman aged 55-69 years who had recovered from COVID-19.

This clone turned up a few times. J is TRBJ1-5 and V is TRBV5-1; D ambiguous. The CDR3 has 18 residues. Germline V gene data show CDR1 as SGHRS and CDR2 as YFSETQ. Trimming pared 0 bases from V and 0 bases from J, leaving 16 bases between. CDR3 bases: TGCGCCAGCAGCTTGGGGCCCCGGGATAGATATAGCAATCAGCCCCAGCATTTT. This encodes CASSLGPRDRYSNQPQHF.

The chain joins TRBV2 to TRBJ2-7; 9 bases align to TRBD1. With V trimmed by 4 bases and J by 7 bases, 8 bases remained unmatched. Germline-derived CDR1 and CDR2 are SNHLY and FYNNEI. This CDR3 is built from 14 residues. CDR3 bases: TGTGCCAGCAGTGTGCAACAGGGGGCGAGAGAGCAGTACTTC. It translates to CASSVQQGAREQYF. The full variable domain, completed using reference TRBV2 and TRBJ2-7, is EPEVTQTPSHQVTQMGQEVILRCVPISNHLYFYWYRQILGQKVEFLVSFYNNEISEKSEIFDDQFSVERPDGSNFTLKIRSTKLEDSAMYFCASSVQQGAREQYFGPGTRLTVT.

This clone appeared a single time. This chain connects TRBV24-1 to TRBJ2-5; 9 nucleotides agree with TRBD2. The V and J ends lost 7 bases and 0 bases, in that order; junction bases with no gene match: 14. Germline values: CDR1 KGHDR, CDR2 SFDVKD. This CDR3 is built from 18 residues. CDR3 amino acids: CATSPRDWSGGNQETQYF. CDR3 nucleotides: TGTGCCACCAGCCCCCGGGATTGGAGCGGGGGGAACCAAGAGACCCAGTACTTC.